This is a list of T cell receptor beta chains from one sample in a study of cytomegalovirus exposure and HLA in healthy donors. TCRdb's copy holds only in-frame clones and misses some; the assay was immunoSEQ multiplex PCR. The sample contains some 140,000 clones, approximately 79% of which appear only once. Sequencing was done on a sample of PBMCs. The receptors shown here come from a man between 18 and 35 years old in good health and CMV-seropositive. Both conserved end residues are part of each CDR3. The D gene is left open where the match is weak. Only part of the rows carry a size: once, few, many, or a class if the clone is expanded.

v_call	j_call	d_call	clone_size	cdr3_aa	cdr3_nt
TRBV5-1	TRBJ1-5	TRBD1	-	CASSLGDSGGQPQHF	TGCGCCAGCAGTCTGGGGGACAGTGGCGGTCAGCCCCAGCATTTT
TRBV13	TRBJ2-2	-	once	CASRILDTGELFF	TGTGCCAGCAGAATCCTAGACACCGGGGAGCTGTTTTTT
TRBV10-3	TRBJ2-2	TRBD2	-	CAISERTSGGGLDGELFF	TGTGCCATCAGTGAGCGGACTAGCGGGGGGGGCCTCGACGGGGAGCTGTTTTTT
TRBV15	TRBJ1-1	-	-	CATSRLGNTEAFF	TGTGCCACCAGCAGGCTCGGTAACACTGAAGCTTTCTTT
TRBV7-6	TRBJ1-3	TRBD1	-	CASTQDRGSNTIYF	TGTGCCAGCACCCAGGACAGGGGGTCGAACACCATATATTTT
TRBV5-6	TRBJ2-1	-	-	CASSLELAHGSYNEQFF	TGTGCCAGCAGCTTGGAGTTAGCTCACGGGTCCTACAATGAGCAGTTCTTC
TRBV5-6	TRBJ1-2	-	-	CASSPRDTINYGYTF	TGTGCCAGCAGCCCACGGGACACGATTAACTATGGCTACACCTTC
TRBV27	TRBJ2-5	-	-	CASSALAPETQYF	TGTGCCAGCAGTGCTCTAGCGCCAGAGACCCAGTACTTC
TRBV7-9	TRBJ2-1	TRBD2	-	CASSPGTSGLDYNEQFF	TGTGCCAGCAGCCCGGGGACTAGCGGGCTAGATTACAATGAGCAGTTCTTC
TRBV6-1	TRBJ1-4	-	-	CASSERPARNEKLFF	TGTGCCAGCAGTGAAAGACCGGCCAGGAATGAAAAACTGTTTTTT
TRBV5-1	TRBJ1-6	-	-	CASSLDRASPLHF	TGCGCCAGCAGCTTGGACAGGGCTTCACCCCTCCACTTT
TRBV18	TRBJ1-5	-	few	CASSPRGYPDQPQHF	TGTGCCAGCTCACCACGAGGGTACCCGGATCAGCCCCAGCATTTT